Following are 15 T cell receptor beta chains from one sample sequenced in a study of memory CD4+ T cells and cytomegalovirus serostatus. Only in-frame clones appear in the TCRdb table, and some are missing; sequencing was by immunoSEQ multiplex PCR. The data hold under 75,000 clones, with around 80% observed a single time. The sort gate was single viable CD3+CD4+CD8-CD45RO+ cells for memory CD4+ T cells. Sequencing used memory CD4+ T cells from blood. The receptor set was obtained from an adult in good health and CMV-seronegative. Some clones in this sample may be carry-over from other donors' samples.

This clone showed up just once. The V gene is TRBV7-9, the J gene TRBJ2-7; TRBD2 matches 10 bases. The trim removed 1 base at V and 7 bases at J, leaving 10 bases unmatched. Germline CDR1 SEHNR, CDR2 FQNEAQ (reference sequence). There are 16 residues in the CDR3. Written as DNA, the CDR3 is TGTGCCAGCAGCTTAGGGGCTAGCGGGGGTTTTCGGGAGCAGTACTTC. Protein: CASSLGASGGFREQYF.

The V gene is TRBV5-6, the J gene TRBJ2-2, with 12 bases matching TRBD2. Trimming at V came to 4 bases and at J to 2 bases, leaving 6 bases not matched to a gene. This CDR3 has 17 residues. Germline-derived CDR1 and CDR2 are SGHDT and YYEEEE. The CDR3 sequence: CASSRTSGGTNTGELFF. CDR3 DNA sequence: TGTGCCAGCAGCCGTACTAGCGGGGGGACTAACACCGGGGAGCTGTTTTTT.

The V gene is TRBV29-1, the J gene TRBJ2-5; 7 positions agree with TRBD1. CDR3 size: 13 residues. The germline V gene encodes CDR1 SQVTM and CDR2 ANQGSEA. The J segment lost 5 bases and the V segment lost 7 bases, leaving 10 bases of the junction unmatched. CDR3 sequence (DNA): TGCAGCGGGCGACAGGGATCAAGGGAGACCCAGTACTTC. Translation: CSGRQGSRETQYF.

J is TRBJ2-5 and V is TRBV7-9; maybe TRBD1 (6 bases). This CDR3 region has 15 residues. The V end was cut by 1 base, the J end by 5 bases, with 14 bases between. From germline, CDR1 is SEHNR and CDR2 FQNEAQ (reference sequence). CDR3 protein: CASSLGMDSWETQYF. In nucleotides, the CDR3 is TGTGCCAGCAGCTTAGGCATGGACAGTTGGGAGACCCAGTACTTC.

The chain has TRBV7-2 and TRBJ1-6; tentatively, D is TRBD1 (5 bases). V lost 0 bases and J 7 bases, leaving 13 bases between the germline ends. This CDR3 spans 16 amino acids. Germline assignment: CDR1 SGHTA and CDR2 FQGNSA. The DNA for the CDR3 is TGTGCCAGCAGCTTAGCCCGTCCGGACAACAATTCACCCCTCCACTTT. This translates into CASSLARPDNNSPLHF.

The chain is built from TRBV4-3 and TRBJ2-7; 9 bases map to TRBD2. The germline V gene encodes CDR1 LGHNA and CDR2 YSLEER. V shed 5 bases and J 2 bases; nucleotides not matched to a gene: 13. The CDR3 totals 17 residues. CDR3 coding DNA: TGCGCCAGCAGCGACCGGGCTAGCGGGGACGGCCCCTACGAGCAGTACTTC. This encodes CASSDRASGDGPYEQYF.

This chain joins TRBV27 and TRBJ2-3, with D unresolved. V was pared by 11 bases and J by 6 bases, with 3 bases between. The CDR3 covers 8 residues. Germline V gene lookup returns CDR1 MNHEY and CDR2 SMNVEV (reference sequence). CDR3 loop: CAEDTQYF. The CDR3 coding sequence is TGTGCCGAGGATACGCAGTATTTT.

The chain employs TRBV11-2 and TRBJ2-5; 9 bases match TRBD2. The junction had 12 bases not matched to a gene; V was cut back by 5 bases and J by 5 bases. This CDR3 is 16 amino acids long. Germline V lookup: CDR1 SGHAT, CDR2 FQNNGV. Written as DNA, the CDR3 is TGTGCCAGCAGCCACCGGCTAGCGGGGAATCGGGAGACCCAGTACTTC. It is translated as CASSHRLAGNRETQYF. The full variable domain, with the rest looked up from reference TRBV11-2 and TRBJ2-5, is EAGVAQSPRYKIIEKRQSVAFWCNPISGHATLYWYQQILGQGPKLLIQFQNNGVVDDSQLPKDRFSAERLKGVDSTLKIQPAKLEDSAVYLCASSHRLAGNRETQYFGPGTRLLVL.

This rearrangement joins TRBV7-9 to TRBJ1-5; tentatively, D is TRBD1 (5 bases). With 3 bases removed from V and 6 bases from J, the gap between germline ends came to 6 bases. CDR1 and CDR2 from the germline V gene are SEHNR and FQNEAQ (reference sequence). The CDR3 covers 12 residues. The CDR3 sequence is CASSFGAQPQHF. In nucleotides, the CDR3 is TGTGCCAGCAGCTTCGGGGCTCAGCCCCAGCATTTT.

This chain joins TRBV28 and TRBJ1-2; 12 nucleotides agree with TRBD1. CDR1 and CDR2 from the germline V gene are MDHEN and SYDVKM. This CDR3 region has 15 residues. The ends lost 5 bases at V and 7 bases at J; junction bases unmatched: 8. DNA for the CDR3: TGTGCCAGCAGTACCCCTCGGGACAGGGGGCCTGGCTACACCTTC. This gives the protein CASSTPRDRGPGYTF.

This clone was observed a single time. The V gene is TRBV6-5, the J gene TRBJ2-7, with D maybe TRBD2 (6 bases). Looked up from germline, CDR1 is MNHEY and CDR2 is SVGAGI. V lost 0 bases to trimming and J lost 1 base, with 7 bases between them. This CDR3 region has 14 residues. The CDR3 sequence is CASSYSGLSYEQYF. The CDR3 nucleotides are TGTGCCAGCAGTTACTCGGGACTGTCCTACGAGCAGTACTTC.

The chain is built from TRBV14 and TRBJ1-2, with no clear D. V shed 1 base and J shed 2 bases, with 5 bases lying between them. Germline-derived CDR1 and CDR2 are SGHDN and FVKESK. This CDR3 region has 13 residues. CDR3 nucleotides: TGTGCCAGCAGCCAAGGGGGAAACTATGGCTACACCTTC. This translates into CASSQGGNYGYTF.

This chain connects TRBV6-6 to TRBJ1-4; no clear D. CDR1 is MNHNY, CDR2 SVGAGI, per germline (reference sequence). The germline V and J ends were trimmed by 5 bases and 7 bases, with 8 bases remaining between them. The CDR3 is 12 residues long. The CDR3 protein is CASSRPSEKLFF. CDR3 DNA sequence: TGTGCCAGCAGTAGACCAAGTGAAAAACTGTTTTTT.

The CDR3 here is CASSNLAPNTGELFF. The CDR3 DNA sequence: TGCGCCAGCAGTAACCTAGCGCCGAACACCGGGGAGCTGTTTTTT. The rearrangement joins TRBV10-1 to TRBJ2-2, with a weak D call TRBD2 (6 bases). V lost 5 bases and J 0 bases, leaving 10 bases between the germline ends. The CDR3 loop spans 15 amino acids. Germline lookup yields CDR1 WNHNN and CDR2 SYGVQD (reference sequence).

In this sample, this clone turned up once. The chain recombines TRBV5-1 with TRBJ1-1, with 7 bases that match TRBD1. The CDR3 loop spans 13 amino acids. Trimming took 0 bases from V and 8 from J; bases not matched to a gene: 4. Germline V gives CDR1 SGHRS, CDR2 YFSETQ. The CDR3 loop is CASSLVQGVEAFF. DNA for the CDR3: TGCGCCAGCAGCTTGGTGCAGGGGGTGGAAGCTTTCTTT.